Listed here is a single TCR beta chain. These data belong to a study of neoadjuvant anti-PD-1 for oral cavity cancer. Background on the study: Non-progressing patients received a fourth nivolumab dose near day 43, then surgery on days 50-56.

Stated time point: after neoadjuvant nivolumab, at surgical resection. Patients had HPV-negative, locally advanced oral cavity squamous cell carcinoma. The J segment lost 3 bases and the V segment lost 0 bases, leaving 2 bases of the junction unmatched. The CDR3 sequence is 15 residues long. The V gene's germline CDR1 is MNHNS and CDR2 SASEGT. Most PBMC samples had roughly 0.45 ug input DNA in six replicates. Generated by immunoSEQ multiplex PCR, the TCRdb table keeps only in-frame clones and is missing some. The table lists over 65,000 clones, about 88% of them singletons, with 3% to 4% in the top ten.

J is TRBJ1-1 and V is TRBV6-1; 9 bases map to TRBD1. This TCR came from a person aged 35-79 years with oral cavity squamous cell carcinoma. The sample here was PBMCs, taken after nivolumab (anti-PD-1) treatment. The CDR3 region has the DNA TGTGCCAGCAGTGAAGCTGGGACAGGGTACACTGAAGCTTTCTTT. Residues: CASSEAGTGYTEAFF.